This paragraph reports one T cell receptor (beta chain). This record comes from a study of control samples from healthy donors and cancer patients. The trim removed 6 bases at V and 11 bases at J, leaving 6 bases unmatched. The CDR3 runs 13 residues. Germline V gene data show CDR1 as MNHNY and CDR2 as SVGAGI (reference sequence). The table came from immunoSEQ multiplex PCR; TCRdb's copy has only in-frame clones and leaves some out. The sample records roughly 180,000 clones, around 93% being singletons. This TCR was recovered from a woman in her sixties or seventies in good health. Sequencing was carried out using blood. The chain combines TRBV6-6 with TRBJ1-6; TRBD1 matches 8 bases. CDR3 in DNA: TGTGCCAGCAGCACCGGACAGGGTCCACCCCTCCACTTT. Amino acid sequence: CASSTGQGPPLHF.